These T cell receptor beta chains were read from a single sample in a study of T cell repertoires in cytomegalovirus infection. From the reads, TCRdb called clonotypes with MiXCR, one entry per CDR3 protein. The data contain about 830,000 distinct CDR3 sequences, 32% of them singletons. The antigens of these receptors remain unknown. Sequenced here: cultured CD8+ T cells from PBMCs, sampled from culture after CMV antigen stimulation. Receptor source: a human donor in good health (CMV status not recorded). Some clones in this sample may be carry-over from other donors' samples. The CDR3 runs from the conserved cysteine through the conserved F or W. The order of the fields is V gene, J gene, D gene, clone size, CDR3 DNA, CDR3 protein. The D gene is left open where the match is weak. Clone size is shown for a subset of rows, as once, few, many or a class of expanded clone.

>TRBV6-2/TRBV6-3|TRBJ1-5|-|-
TGTGCCAGCAGTTGGTCCGTTTCAGGGGAGGGCAATCAGCCCCAGCATTTT
CASSWSVSGEGNQPQHF
>TRBV6-2/TRBV6-3|TRBJ2-3|-|-
TGTGCCAGCCTGGGGGGACTCTACACAGATACGCAGTATTTT
CASLGGLYTDTQYF
>TRBV4-2|TRBJ2-5|TRBD2|-
TGTGCCAGCAGTCTCGGAGTGGCGGGGGGGCCACGAGAGACCCAGTACTTC
CASSLGVAGGPRETQYF
>TRBV29-1|TRBJ2-2|-|-
TGCAGCGTTGCCGGCACCGGGGAGCTGTTTTTT
CSVAGTGELFF
>TRBV4-3|TRBJ1-1|-|-
TGCGCCAGCAGCCAAGCCCGGGGTGCGAACACTGAAGCTTTCTTT
CASSQARGANTEAFF
>TRBV7-8|TRBJ2-3|-|many
TGTGCCAGCAGCTTAGGGTTGGCAGGCCTTAGCACAGATACGCAGTATTTT
CASSLGLAGLSTDTQYF
>TRBV7-6|TRBJ2-5|TRBD1|many
TGTGCTAGCAGCTCACAGGGGATTGGGGAGACCCAGTACTTC
CASSSQGIGETQYF
>TRBV12-3/TRBV12-4|TRBJ2-1|-|many
TGTGCCAGCACCCTGGACAGCTCTTTCTCCAATGAGCAGTTCTTC
CASTLDSSFSNEQFF
>TRBV5-1|TRBJ2-7|-|many
TGCGCCAGCAGCTTGGTAGGGGCAAGCTCCTACGAGCAGTACTTC
CASSLVGASSYEQYF
>TRBV7-4|TRBJ1-6|-|-
TGTGCCAGCAGCTTAGCGTTTGCCGAAACCGGGACACCGAGCTCCTATAATTCACCCCTCCACTTT
CASSLAFAETGTPSSYNSPLHF
>TRBV3-1|TRBJ2-1|TRBD2|-
TGTGCCAGCAGCCAAGATGTACTAGCGGGGCGGTACAATGAGCAGTTCTTC
CASSQDVLAGRYNEQFF
>TRBV10-3|TRBJ2-2|-|-
TGTGCCATCAGTGCCCTAGCAAGGACAAACACCGGGGAGCTGTTTTTT
CAISALARTNTGELFF
>TRBV27|TRBJ2-1|-|-
TGTGCCAGCAGTTTATACGGACACAATGAGCAGTTCTTC
CASSLYGHNEQFF
>TRBV2|TRBJ2-7|TRBD1|-
TGTGCCGGGAGGACAGGGACCTACGAGCAGTACTTC
CAGRTGTYEQYF
>TRBV7-6|TRBJ2-1|-|few
TGTGCCAGCAGCTTAGCCCTACGGACAGTTCGTGAGCAGTTCTTC
CASSLALRTVREQFF
>TRBV19|TRBJ2-7|TRBD1|few
TGTGCCAGTAGCCCGACAGGGGGCTCCCTCGAGCAGTACTTC
CASSPTGGSLEQYF
>TRBV2|TRBJ2-7|-|few
TGTGCCAGCAGTGAAGCGGCCGTTAGGACAGTTGAGCAGTACTTC
CASSEAAVRTVEQYF
>TRBV20-1|TRBJ2-7|-|-
TGCAGTGCTAGGAACGGGGAGAGCTACGAGCAGTACTTC
CSARNGESYEQYF
>TRBV11-1|TRBJ1-6|-|few
TGTGCCAGCAGCTGGAACGGGGTCTTTGCGGATTCACCCCTCCACTTT
CASSWNGVFADSPLHF
>TRBV7-9|TRBJ2-1|-|few
TGTGCCAGCAGCCCCGGGGACTCGCAGTTCTTC
CASSPGDSQFF
>TRBV6-1|TRBJ1-5|-|few
TGTGCCAGCAGTTCCGGACGGTATAGCAATCAGCCCCAGCATTTT
CASSSGRYSNQPQHF
>TRBV7-9|TRBJ1-2|-|many
TGTGCCAGCAGCCCTCAGGACAGTCGTTCGAGTGGCTACACCTTC
CASSPQDSRSSGYTF
>TRBV6-8|TRBJ2-5|-|-
TGTGTCAGCAGTTACGTTAGCGGAGAGACCCAGTACTTC
CVSSYVSGETQYF
>TRBV7-6|TRBJ1-1|-|few
TGTGCCAGCAGCTTAGGTGGGGGCATCGACACTGAAGCTTTCTTT
CASSLGGGIDTEAFF
>TRBV15|TRBJ2-7|TRBD2|few
TGTGCCACCAGCAGAGATATGGGCGGGGGCTCCTACGAGCAGTACTTC
CATSRDMGGGSYEQYF
>TRBV27|TRBJ1-2|TRBD1|-
TGTGCCAGCAGTTACGGGACAGGGAGCTATGGCTACACCTTC
CASSYGTGSYGYTF
>TRBV7-3|TRBJ2-1|-|many
TGTGCCAGCAGCCTAGGCCCTAGCTTCAATGAGCAGTTCTTC
CASSLGPSFNEQFF
>TRBV5-8|TRBJ1-1|-|-
TGTGCCAGCAGCGTTGCTTTGGGCGCGAACACTGAAGCTTTCTTT
CASSVALGANTEAFF
>TRBV27|TRBJ1-1|-|-
TGTGCCAGCAGTTTATCCGAACAGAACACTGAAGCTTTCTTT
CASSLSEQNTEAFF
>TRBV4-2|TRBJ2-1|TRBD2|-
TGTGCCAGCAGCCAAGATCGGGCGGGGGGGCAGAATGAGCAGTTCTTC
CASSQDRAGGQNEQFF
>TRBV29-1|TRBJ2-5|-|-
TGCAGCGTCGAACTTAAGGCCCCACGGGCGAGAGAGACCCAGTACTTC
CSVELKAPRARETQYF
>TRBV29-1|TRBJ1-2|TRBD1|once
TGCAGCGTGGAGGGACAGGGGCGGTTGGACGGCTACACCTTC
CSVEGQGRLDGYTF
>TRBV11-2|TRBJ2-5|-|many
TGTGCCAGCAGCTTAGATCTCGGCCAGGGACTTGTGAAGACCCAGTACTTC
CASSLDLGQGLVKTQYF
>TRBV12-3/TRBV12-4|TRBJ2-2|TRBD2|-
TGTGCCAGCAGTTTGAGGCAGACCGGGACTAGCGGTTTTGGGACCGGGGAGCTGTTTTTT
CASSLRQTGTSGFGTGELFF
>TRBV12-3/TRBV12-4|TRBJ1-4|TRBD1|-
TGTGCCAGCAGTTCCCGGGACAGGAGACTAAAACTGTTTTTT
CASSSRDRRLKLFF
>TRBV7-8|TRBJ2-5|-|many
TGTGCCAGCAGCACCCGACAGGAGTTAGAGACCCAGTACTTC
CASSTRQELETQYF
>TRBV25-1|TRBJ1-6|-|few
TGTGCCAGCATTCTCACGGACAAGGGCCCCTTCTTCGCCTATTCACCCCTCCACTTT
CASILTDKGPFFAYSPLHF
>TRBV7-7|TRBJ1-1|-|many
TGTGCTAGCAGCTTAAAGGAGAACACTGAAGCTTTCTTT
CASSLKENTEAFF
>TRBV7-9|TRBJ1-1|TRBD1|few
TGTGCCAGCAGGGAAGTACTGACAGGGGAGAACACTGAAGCTTTCTTT
CASREVLTGENTEAFF
>TRBV7-6|TRBJ2-1|TRBD2|-
TGTGCCAGCAGCTCTCTGACTAGCGGAGGCTACTACAATGAGCAGTTCTTC
CASSSLTSGGYYNEQFF
>TRBV28|TRBJ2-3|TRBD2|-
TGTGCCAGCAGTTCGCGGGGGGATAACACAGATACGCAGTATTTT
CASSSRGDNTDTQYF
>TRBV4-1|TRBJ1-1|-|-
TGCGCCAGCAGCCAAGAACAGGCAACTGAAGCTTTCTTT
CASSQEQATEAFF
>TRBV10-3|TRBJ1-2|-|-
TGTGCCATCAGTGACCCTAAAGGAGCTGGCTACACCTTC
CAISDPKGAGYTF